These T cell receptor beta chains were read from a single sample in a study of human T cells and chemical hapten exposure. Via MiXCR, TCRdb re-called the RACE reads, giving one row per CDR3 protein. This sample carries 250,000 or so distinct CDR3 sequences, just under 8% of them seen once, and the ten largest clones take less than 1.5%. Sequenced material: whole blood, taken in connection with sensitization to the hapten diphenylcyclopropenone (DPC). The receptor set was obtained from a man aged 18-30 years with alopecia areata. Some clones in this sample may be carry-over from other donors' samples. The CDR3 runs from the conserved cysteine through the conserved F or W. A D gene is named only where the DNA matches it firmly. The listing skips clone size in some rows; elsewhere it reads once, few, many or a size class.

d_call,v_call,clone_size,j_call,cdr3_nt,cdr3_aa
NA,TRBV12-3/TRBV12-4,many,TRBJ2-7,TGTGCCAGCAGTCCTTTGGTCTACGAGCAGTACTTC,CASSPLVYEQYF
NA,TRBV11-1,few,TRBJ2-7,TGTGCCAGCAGCTTGCGGACCCGACGGACCATATACTACGAGCAGTACTTC,CASSLRTRRTIYYEQYF
NA,TRBV6-5,NA,TRBJ1-2,TGTGCCAGCTACCCGGGCGGGGGTGTTAACTATGGCTACACCTTC,CASYPGGGVNYGYTF
NA,TRBV28,few,TRBJ1-4,TGTGCCAGCAGACCCAACCGGGTGACTAATGAAAAACTGTTTTTT,CASRPNRVTNEKLFF
NA,TRBV12-3/TRBV12-4,few,TRBJ1-2,TGTGCCAGCAGTTTAAGGGCCCGGTCCCTGAATGGCTACACCTTC,CASSLRARSLNGYTF
TRBD1,TRBV29-1,many,TRBJ2-1,TGCAGCGTGGGGACAGGAAGCTACAATGAGCAGTTCTTC,CSVGTGSYNEQFF
TRBD1,TRBV4-2,few,TRBJ1-2,TGTGCCAGCTCACAGGGACAGGGGGATGGCTACACCTTC,CASSQGQGDGYTF
TRBD1,TRBV20-1,NA,TRBJ1-5,TGCAGTGCTATTACGACAGGGAGTAATAGCAATCAGCCCCAGCATTTT,CSAITTGSNSNQPQHF
NA,TRBV7-2,NA,TRBJ2-2,TGTGCCAGCAGCTTACGACGGACGAACACCGGGGAGCTGTTTTTT,CASSLRRTNTGELFF
NA,TRBV20-1,many,TRBJ2-4,TGCAGTGCTAGGCACTTAGCCAAAAACATTCAGTACTTC,CSARHLAKNIQYF
NA,TRBV7-9,many,TRBJ1-3,TGTGCCAGCAGCCTGACTTTCTCTGGAAACACCATATATTTT,CASSLTFSGNTIYF